Listed below are T cell receptor beta chains from one sample, sequenced in a study of T cell responses to AZD1222 COVID-19 vaccine. The table came from immunoSEQ multiplex PCR; TCRdb's copy has only in-frame clones and leaves some out. The sample shows tens of thousands of clones, about 88% of them seen only once. The sequencing here drew on peripheral blood, taken 28 days after the second AZD1222 dose. Receptor source: an adult who received the AZD1222 COVID-19 vaccine. CDR3s include the opening cysteine and the closing phenylalanine or tryptophan. The D gene is left open where the match is weak. For some rows the clone size is stated as once, few or many, or as a class when expanded; others skip it.

D	V	size	J	DNA	CDR3
.	TRBV19	.	TRBJ2-1	TGTGCCAGTAGTCTCTCCGAAAGCTACAATGAGCAGTTCTTC	CASSLSESYNEQFF
TRBD1	TRBV9	.	TRBJ1-3	TGTGCCAGCAGCGGAGGACAGGGTGGTGGAAACACCATATATTTT	CASSGGQGGGNTIYF
TRBD2	TRBV19	.	TRBJ2-7	TGTGCCAGTAGGGCGGGAGTGGGTGAGCAGTACTTC	CASRAGVGEQYF
.	TRBV2	.	TRBJ2-1	TGTGCCAGCAGTGAAGAGGAATACAATGAGCAGTTCTTC	CASSEEEYNEQFF
.	TRBV9	.	TRBJ1-6	TGTGCCAGCAGCGTAGGTGGGGCAGGTTCACCCCTCCACTTT	CASSVGGAGSPLHF
TRBD1	TRBV4-3	.	TRBJ2-3	TGCGCCAGCAGCCAGAGGACAGGGGCGGTAGATACGCAGTATTTT	CASSQRTGAVDTQYF
.	TRBV4-2	once	TRBJ2-5	TGTGCCAGCAGCCAAGACAGAGTAGAGACCCAGTACTTC	CASSQDRVETQYF
.	TRBV30	.	TRBJ2-1	TGTGCCTGGAGTTTGGACCGGTATGAGCAGTTCTTC	CAWSLDRYEQFF
TRBD1	TRBV27	once	TRBJ1-1	TGTGCCAGCAGTGTGGGACAGGGGTTACCGAACACTGAAGCTTTCTTT	CASSVGQGLPNTEAFF
.	TRBV19	.	TRBJ2-7	TGTGCCAGTTGGGGGGGGGCCGGCGAGCAGTACTTC	CASWGGAGEQYF